These 29 T cell receptor beta chains were all obtained from the same sample, sequenced in a study of blood T cell repertoires in COVID-19. Only in-frame clones appear in the TCRdb table, and some are missing; sequencing was by immunoSEQ multiplex PCR. Of over 350,000 clones in the sample, around 87% were seen once. What was sequenced was PBMCs or T cells enriched from blood (not recorded which). Receptors were obtained from a woman in her 30s with acute COVID-19.

The chain uses TRBV7-2 and TRBJ1-5, with D perhaps TRBD1 (6 bases). Trimming took off 4 bases at V and 7 bases at J, with 20 bases between the two ends. The CDR3 extends over 16 amino acids. Germline lookup yields CDR1 SGHTA and CDR2 FQGNSA. The DNA of the CDR3 is TGTGCCAGCAGCTCGCTCCTCTTGGTTAGGGGGCAGCCCCAGCATTTT. Protein: CASSSLLLVRGQPQHF. The whole variable domain, filled in from reference TRBV7-2 and TRBJ1-5, reads GAGVSQSPSNKVTEKGKDVELRCDPISGHTALYWYRQSLGQGLEFLIYFQGNSAPDKSGLPSDRFSAERTGGSVSTLTIQRTQQEDSAVYLCASSSLLLVRGQPQHFGDGTRLSIL.

The V gene is TRBV2, the J gene TRBJ2-3; tentative D call: TRBD1 (7 bases). This CDR3 spans 14 amino acids. The germline gives CDR1 SNHLY, CDR2 FYNNEI. The V gene lost 8 bases and the J gene lost 4 bases, with 16 bases spanning the gap. CDR3 nucleotides: TGTGCCAGCTACGGAGGGGGCGCTGCAGATACGCAGTATTTT. Translated, it gives CASYGGGAADTQYF.

The V call is TRBV5-6, the J call TRBJ1-6; 8 nucleotides match TRBD1. With 4 bases clipped from V and 7 bases from J, the junction kept 7 bases outside the gene matches. The CDR3 is 15 residues long. Germline values: CDR1 SGHDT, CDR2 YYEEEE. The CDR3 region is CASSQRTGMNSPLHF. For the CDR3, the DNA is TGTGCCAGCAGCCAGCGGACAGGGATGAATTCACCCCTCCACTTT.

The genes are TRBV21-1 and TRBJ1-3; the table assigns TRBD1, which was not confirmed against the DNA. TRBV21-1 is marked as a pseudogene. The CDR3 consists of 16 residues. CDR3 coding DNA: TGTGCCAGCAGCAAATGCAGGGTCGTGGGTGGAAACACCATATATTTT. Its protein is CASSKCRVVGGNTIYF.

The CDR3 loop is CASSHRGAWSEQFF. The CDR3 coding sequence is TGTGCCAGCAGCCACCGGGGGGCCTGGAGTGAGCAGTTCTTC. The chain links TRBV14 to TRBJ2-1, with D perhaps matching TRBD2 (7 bases). This CDR3 region has 14 residues. V was trimmed by 3 bases and J by 9 bases, leaving 15 bases between them. Per germline, CDR1 SGHDN and CDR2 FVKESK.

There are a few counts of this clone. CDR3 sequence: CASSISGGPYEQYF. Here the CDR3 DNA reads TGTGCCAGTAGTATTAGCGGGGGTCCCTACGAGCAGTACTTC. The chain is built from TRBV19 and TRBJ2-7; 9 nucleotides align to TRBD2. CDR3 length equals 14 residues. Per the germline V gene, CDR1 is LNHDA and CDR2 is SQIVND (reference sequence). Losses at the gene ends were 3 bases for V and 2 bases for J; bases not matched to a gene: 2.

This rearrangement joins TRBV18 to TRBJ1-1, with 7 bases that match TRBD1. This CDR3 contains 15 residues. Germline trimming cut 3 bases from V and 1 base from J; bases unmatched to any gene: 5. The germline V gene has CDR1 KGHSH and CDR2 LQKENI. The CDR3 spells CASSPGQRKNTEAFF. CDR3 nucleotide sequence: TGTGCCAGCTCACCGGGACAGAGGAAGAACACTGAAGCTTTCTTT.

On this clone: The junction departs from the called germline gene at one end, perhaps through a read error. V usage is TRBV24-1 and J usage is TRBJ1-2; 10 nucleotides agree with TRBD1. From germline, CDR1 is KGHDR and CDR2 SFDVKD. The CDR3 contains 15 residues. Here the CDR3 reads CAASDGDRGPYGYTF. CDR3 bases: TGTGCCGCCAGTGATGGGGACAGGGGCCCCTATGGCTACACCTTC.

The chain joins TRBV15 to TRBJ1-1, with a weak D call TRBD1 (5 bases). The CDR3 is 15 amino acids. V lost 0 bases and J lost 4, with 12 bases in between. Germline assignment: CDR1 LNHNV and CDR2 YYDKDF (reference sequence). The CDR3 protein is CATSRDGQGGTEAFF. CDR3 nucleotides: TGTGCCACCAGCAGAGATGGGCAGGGAGGCACTGAAGCTTTCTTT.

The J gene is TRBJ2-1, the V gene TRBV21-1; the D call TRBD2 from the table was never checked on the DNA. TRBV21-1 is a known pseudogene. The CDR3 is 15 residues long. In DNA form, the CDR3 reads TGTGCCAGCAGCAAAATCGGGGGGGTTAACGATGAGCAGTTCTTC. Encoded protein: CASSKIGGVNDEQFF.

This clone was counted only a few times. The rearrangement uses TRBV10-2 and TRBJ1-4, with D possibly TRBD1 on 6 matching bases. The V gene's germline CDR1 is WSHSY and CDR2 SAAADI. Trimming removed 2 bases from V and 7 bases from J, with 14 bases in between. The CDR3 is 15 residues long. CDR3 amino acids: CASSEMYRVAEKLFF. DNA of the CDR3: TGCGCCAGCAGTGAGATGTACAGGGTAGCTGAAAAACTGTTTTTT.

The chain links TRBV14 to TRBJ2-7; 9 bases line up with TRBD1. Trimming cost V 4 bases and J 6 bases; bases outside gene matches: 13. This CDR3 has 16 residues. Per the germline V gene, CDR1 is SGHDN and CDR2 is FVKESK. Written as DNA, the CDR3 is TGTGCCAGCAGCCCGTTCTCGGTGTGGGGACAGGGCGAGCAGTACTTC. This translates into CASSPFSVWGQGEQYF.

The chain combines TRBV5-1 with TRBJ2-7, with 12 bases aligning to TRBD2. The V and J ends lost 4 bases and 3 bases, in that order; junction bases with no gene match: 8. The germline V gene encodes CDR1 SGHRS and CDR2 YFSETQ. CDR3 length equals 16 residues. In DNA form, the CDR3 reads TGCGCCAGCAGCCCAACTAGCGGGGGGTATGGCTACGAGCAGTACTTC. Translating it yields CASSPTSGGYGYEQYF.

CDR3 coding DNA: TGTGCCAGCACCGCCTCGGGGAAGTCGGCCGAAAAACTGTTTTTT. This encodes CASTASGKSAEKLFF. This chain connects TRBV27 to TRBJ1-4, with unresolved D. Germline V gene data show CDR1 as MNHEY and CDR2 as SMNVEV (reference sequence). The CDR3 is 15 residues long. Trimming pared 7 bases from V and 8 bases from J, leaving 20 bases between. Supplemented by reference TRBV27 and TRBJ1-4, the full variable domain reads EAQVTQNPRYLITVTGKKLTVTCSQNMNHEYMSWYRQDPGLGLRQIYYSMNVEVTDKGDVPEGYKVSRKEKRNFPLILESPSPNQTSLYFCASTASGKSAEKLFFGSGTQLSVL.

This chain links TRBV19 with TRBJ2-7; a weak D match, TRBD2 (5 bases). CDR3 length: 16 residues. The V end lost 5 bases, the J end lost 3 bases, and 20 bases lay between the germline ends. CDR1 and CDR2 (germline): LNHDA, SQIVND (reference sequence). This CDR3 is CASSPSGGRPIYEQYF. In nucleotides, the CDR3 is TGTGCCAGTAGTCCCAGTGGAGGACGGCCGATCTACGAGCAGTACTTC.

V is TRBV7-8 and J is TRBJ1-4, with D tentatively TRBD1 (5 bases). V was trimmed by 5 bases and J by 3 bases, leaving 13 bases between them. CDR1 and CDR2 from the germline V gene are SGHVS and FQNEAQ. The CDR3 extends over 15 amino acids. CDR3 residues: CASSPLTESNEKLFF. CDR3 DNA: TGTGCCAGCAGCCCTCTGACAGAGTCTAATGAAAAACTGTTTTTT. Supplemented by reference TRBV7-8 and TRBJ1-4, the full variable domain reads GAGVSQSPRYKVAKRGQDVALRCDPISGHVSLFWYQQALGQGPEFLTYFQNEAQLDKSGLPSDRFFAERPEGSVSTLKIQRTQQEDSAVYLCASSPLTESNEKLFFGSGTQLSVL.

This chain links TRBV5-1 with TRBJ2-5, with 7 positions matching TRBD2. V gave up 4 bases and J gave up 1 base; unmatched junction bases: 7. The CDR3 is made up of 15 amino acids. CDR1 is SGHRS, CDR2 YFSETQ, per germline. The CDR3 sequence is CASSAVGGVQETQYF. Written as DNA, the CDR3 is TGCGCCAGCAGCGCAGTTGGGGGGGTCCAAGAGACCCAGTACTTC.

In its sample, this clone was seen once. This chain connects TRBV7-9 to TRBJ2-3; TRBD1 is a possible D gene (5 bases). This CDR3 is 14 amino acids long. Germline values: CDR1 SEHNR, CDR2 FQNEAQ (reference sequence). V was cut by 3 bases and J by 4 bases, with 11 bases left in between. CDR3 amino acids: CASSLFQGSDTQYF. The CDR3 DNA follows: TGTGCCAGCAGCTTGTTCCAGGGATCAGATACGCAGTATTTT.

CDR3 region: CASRAGTGFFSEKLFF. CDR3 coding DNA: TGTGCCAGCAGGGCCGGGACAGGGTTCTTTTCGGAAAAACTGTTTTTT. The chain carries TRBV2 and TRBJ1-4, with 9 bases lining up with TRBD1. The CDR3 loop spans 16 amino acids. Unmatched junction bases numbered 13, after V lost 6 bases and J lost 8 bases. CDR1 is SNHLY and CDR2 is FYNNEI in the germline V gene.

The V and J genes are TRBV21-1 and TRBJ1-3; whether TRBD1, the table's D call, matches the DNA was not checked. TRBV21-1 is a pseudogene segment. CDR3 length: 16 amino acids. The DNA for the CDR3 is TGTGCCAGCAGCTTCCGGTGGGCAAACTCTGGAAACACCATATATTTT. Translated: CASSFRWANSGNTIYF.

The sample holds one count of this clone. This chain links TRBV5-1 with TRBJ2-1; 9 bases are shared with TRBD1. The CDR3 is 15 amino acids. V shed 1 base and J 6 bases; nucleotides not matched to a gene: 5. CDR1 and CDR2 (germline): SGHRS, YFSETQ. This CDR3 reads CASSLRQGVGNEQFF. CDR3 in DNA: TGCGCCAGCAGCTTGAGACAGGGGGTCGGCAATGAGCAGTTCTTC.

The chain has TRBV21-1 and TRBJ1-5; the DNA was not compared with TRBD1, the D call given in the table. TRBV21-1 constitutes a pseudogene. The CDR3 has 15 residues. As DNA, the CDR3 is TGTGCCAGCAGCCCCCGACAGGGGGGCAATCAGCCCCAGCATTTT. Translated: CASSPRQGGNQPQHF.

The rearrangement joins TRBV12-3 or TRBV12-4 to TRBJ1-5; unclear D gene. The CDR3 sequence is 13 residues long. Trimming took off 3 bases at V and 3 bases at J, with 6 bases between the two ends. This chain's CDR3 is CASSFSDNQPQHF. CDR3 nucleotide sequence: TGTGCCAGCAGTTTCAGCGACAATCAGCCCCAGCATTTT.

The rearrangement joins TRBV18 to TRBJ2-1; possible D gene TRBD2, 5 bases. This CDR3 has 16 amino acids. V was cut by 6 bases and J by 0 bases, with 15 bases left in between. Germline lookup yields CDR1 KGHSH and CDR2 LQKENI. The CDR3 is CASSYSGLSSYNEQFF. The CDR3, as DNA: TGTGCCAGCTCGTATTCGGGGTTAAGCTCCTACAATGAGCAGTTCTTC.

The chain recombines TRBV9 with TRBJ2-3, with 9 bases that match TRBD1. The germline V gene has CDR1 SGDLS and CDR2 YYNGEE. The CDR3 contains 15 residues. Trimming at V came to 2 bases and at J to 6 bases, leaving 7 bases not matched to a gene. Here the CDR3 DNA reads TGTGCCAGCAGCGTGGGACAGGGAGGAGGGGATACGCAGTATTTT. Residues: CASSVGQGGGDTQYF.

This clone was seen a few times. The chain carries TRBV7-3 and TRBJ2-1, with 7 bases that match TRBD1. Trimming took 5 bases from V and 2 from J; bases not matched to a gene: 6. The CDR3 has 15 residues. The germline V gene has CDR1 SGHTA and CDR2 FQGTGA. CDR3 sequence: CASSIGTEPYNEQFF. CDR3 DNA sequence: TGTGCCAGCAGCATCGGGACAGAACCCTACAATGAGCAGTTCTTC.

The CDR3 DNA reads as TGTGCCTGGACCGAGGGGAGGAATTCACCCCTCCACTTT. It translates to CAWTEGRNSPLHF. J is TRBJ1-6 and V is TRBV30; a weak D match, TRBD1 (5 bases). Germline CDR1 is GTSNPN and CDR2 is SVGIG (reference sequence). Trimming removed 4 bases at V and 7 bases at J, with 11 bases between. The CDR3 spans 13 residues.

This chain connects TRBV12-3 or TRBV12-4 to TRBJ1-2; D unclear. The V end lost 6 bases, the J end lost 5 bases, and 13 bases lay between the germline ends. This CDR3 comprises 13 residues. This chain's CDR3 is CASSQSRGYGYTF. The DNA for the CDR3 is TGTGCCAGCAGCCAAAGCCGAGGTTATGGCTACACCTTC.

Concerning this clone itself: This specimen includes other DNA sequences encoding the same CDR3. In DNA, the CDR3 is TGTGCCAGCAGCGTAGGAGGAGTTTACACAGATACGCAGTATTTT. Amino acid sequence: CASSVGGVYTDTQYF. The chain uses TRBV9 and TRBJ2-3, with D uncertain. Trimming took 0 bases from V and 2 from J, leaving 10 bases between them. From germline, CDR1 is SGDLS and CDR2 YYNGEE. The length of the CDR3 is 15 residues.